A single sample gave rise to the 18 T cell receptor beta chains below, sequenced in a study of cytomegalovirus exposure and HLA in healthy donors. Researchers ran the PCR with 60 Vbeta and 13 Jbeta primers. The repertoire was sequenced with immunoSEQ multiplex PCR; TCRdb's copy has only in-frame clones and lacks some. The table lists 200,000 to 250,000 clones, under 80% of them singletons. Sequenced input: PBMCs. The source is a woman under 40 in good health and CMV-seronegative.

V is TRBV11-2 and J is TRBJ2-5; the match to TRBD2 covers 10 bases. The trim removed 1 base at V and 2 bases at J, leaving 10 bases unmatched. The CDR3 is 18 residues long. Germline V gives CDR1 SGHAT, CDR2 FQNNGV. CDR3 bases: TGTGCCAGCAGCTTAGGGTTACGGACTAGCGGAGATCAAGAGACCCAGTACTTC. This sequence encodes CASSLGLRTSGDQETQYF.

For this clone: Other DNA sequences in the sample encode the same CDR3. This chain connects TRBV18 to TRBJ1-2; D uncertain. CDR1 is KGHSH and CDR2 is LQKENI in the germline V gene. CDR3 length equals 13 residues. Deletions cut 2 bases from V and 8 bases from J, with 12 bases between. CDR3 coding DNA: TGTGCCAGCTCACCATCGGGGAGTAAGGGCTACACCTTC. This gives the protein CASSPSGSKGYTF.

This chain uses TRBV10-3 with TRBJ2-1; maybe TRBD2 (6 bases). The CDR3 has 15 amino acids. Germline V lookup: CDR1 ENHRY, CDR2 SYGVKD. Trimming shortened V by 0 bases and J by 3 bases, and 9 bases separated the two germline ends. The CDR3 nucleotides are TGTGCCATCAGTGAGTCGGCGGGAAACTACAATGAGCAGTTCTTC. Translation gives CAISESAGNYNEQFF.

This chain uses TRBV12-5 with TRBJ2-2, with D unresolved. Germline V CDR1 and CDR2: LGHNT, FRNRAP. The CDR3 length is 15 residues. The germline V and J ends were trimmed by 1 base and 1 base, with 7 bases remaining between them. The CDR3 DNA reads as TGTGCTAGTGGTTTGGCCGGCGGGAACACCGGGGAGCTGTTTTTT. Translated, it gives CASGLAGGNTGELFF.

V is TRBV13 and J is TRBJ2-3, with 7 bases fitting TRBD2. In germline, CDR1 is PRHDT, CDR2 FYEKMQ (reference sequence). CDR3 length: 15 amino acids. V gave up 4 bases and J gave up 2 bases; unmatched junction bases: 6. CDR3: CASSSPTSDTDTQYF. DNA for the CDR3: TGTGCCAGCAGCTCTCCCACTAGCGACACAGATACGCAGTATTTT.

This clone was observed a handful of times. This rearrangement joins TRBV6-1 to TRBJ1-2; 10 nucleotides agree with TRBD1. Germline V gene lookup returns CDR1 MNHNS and CDR2 SASEGT. Losses at the gene ends were 3 bases for V and 5 bases for J; bases not matched to a gene: 12. The CDR3 runs to 17 residues. CDR3 nucleotide sequence: TGTGCCAGCAGTGATTTAGGGGGGACAGGGGTGTATTATGGCTACACCTTC. Amino acids: CASSDLGGTGVYYGYTF.

The V call is TRBV13, the J call TRBJ2-2, with D perhaps TRBD2 (5 bases). Germline CDR1 and CDR2: PRHDT and FYEKMQ (reference sequence). V was cut by 5 bases and J by 6 bases, with 16 bases left in between. The length of the CDR3 is 15 residues. The chain's CDR3 is CASSPRREGPGELFF. The CDR3 DNA is TGTGCCAGCAGCCCCCGACGGGAAGGTCCCGGGGAGCTGTTTTTT. Using reference TRBV13 and TRBJ2-2 for the parts outside the CDR3, the full variable domain is AAGVIQSPRHLIKEKRETATLKCYPIPRHDTVYWYQQGPGQDPQFLISFYEKMQSDKGSIPDRFSAQQFSDYHSELNMSSLELGDSALYFCASSPRREGPGELFFGEGSRLTVL.

The chain has TRBV27 and TRBJ2-1, with D tentatively TRBD2 (6 bases). V lost 5 bases to trimming and J lost 7 bases, with 9 bases between them. The V gene's germline CDR1 is MNHEY and CDR2 SMNVEV (reference sequence). The CDR3 covers 12 residues. The CDR3 protein is CASSTGLNEQFF. The CDR3 DNA reads as TGTGCCAGCAGTACGGGACTGAATGAGCAGTTCTTC.

The CDR3 region is CASSPQGWYEQYF. The CDR3 bases are TGTGCCAGCTCACCGCAGGGGTGGTACGAGCAGTACTTC. The chain is built from TRBV18 and TRBJ2-5; tentatively, D is TRBD1 (6 bases). The DNA matches TRBJ2-7 better at its end, which makes the J call doubtful. The germline V gene encodes CDR1 KGHSH and CDR2 LQKENI. The CDR3 runs to 13 residues.

This clone has more than one count but fewer than ten. The chain joins TRBV7-9 to TRBJ2-7; tentatively, D is TRBD1 (6 bases). Germline assignment: CDR1 SEHNR and CDR2 FQNEAQ (reference sequence). The V end lost 5 bases, the J end lost 10 bases, and 15 bases lay between the germline ends. The CDR3 contains 12 residues. CDR3: CASSRDTPAQYF. Written as DNA, the CDR3 is TGTGCCAGCAGCAGGGACACCCCGGCCCAGTACTTC. Complete variable domain (other parts from reference TRBV7-9 and TRBJ2-7): DTGVSQNPRHKITKRGQNVTFRCDPISEHNRLYWYRQTLGQGPEFLTYFQNEAQLEKSRLLSDRFSAERPKGSFSTLEIQRTEQGDSAMYLCASSRDTPAQYFGPGTRLTVT.

This clone has just a few counts. V is TRBV29-1 and J is TRBJ2-4, with no clear D. Trimming removed 4 bases at V and 0 bases at J, with 10 bases between. This CDR3 spans 14 amino acids. Germline V gene data show CDR1 as SQVTM and CDR2 as ANQGSEA. CDR3 in DNA: TGCAGCGTTGTTGGGCATTTAGCCAAAAACATTCAGTACTTC. It yields the protein CSVVGHLAKNIQYF.

This clone was seen a handful of times. The V gene is TRBV7-2, the J gene TRBJ2-5; 10 positions match TRBD2. Germline CDR1 is SGHTA and CDR2 is FQGNSA. This CDR3 is built from 14 residues. The V segment lost 5 bases and the J segment 5 bases; nucleotides outside the gene matches: 5. The CDR3 region has the DNA TGTGCCAGCAGCGTTAGCGGGGGGCGGGAGACCCAGTACTTC. Its translation: CASSVSGGRETQYF.

This clone was observed a single time. The chain couples TRBV5-1 to TRBJ2-5; D not certain. The assigned J gene may be wrong: the sequence end matches TRBJ2-7 better. Germline lookup yields CDR1 SGHRS and CDR2 YFSETQ. The CDR3 spans 15 residues. The CDR3 nucleotides are TGCGCCAGCAGCTTGGAGGTAGCAACCACCAACGAGCAGTACTTC. It yields the protein CASSLEVATTNEQYF.

This sequence joins TRBV6-5 and TRBJ2-1; TRBD2 matches at 13 bases. The CDR3 is made up of 14 amino acids. Per the germline V gene, CDR1 is MNHEY and CDR2 is SVGAGI. The V and J ends lost 4 bases and 7 bases, in that order; junction bases with no gene match: 1. Here the CDR3 DNA reads TGTGCCAGCAGTTGGACTAGCGGGAGAAATGAGCAGTTCTTC. Its translation: CASSWTSGRNEQFF.

V usage is TRBV11-2 and J usage is TRBJ2-2, with D perhaps TRBD2 (6 bases). Trimming took off 2 bases at V and 1 base at J, with 14 bases between the two ends. CDR1 and CDR2 from the germline V gene are SGHAT and FQNNGV. The CDR3 loop spans 17 amino acids. The chain's CDR3 is CASSLRSGLKNTGELFF. The CDR3 DNA reads TGTGCCAGCAGCTTACGGTCCGGACTAAAGAACACCGGGGAGCTGTTTTTT.

The V and J genes are TRBV7-8 and TRBJ2-5; TRBD2 aligns across 10 bases. Looked up from germline, CDR1 is SGHVS and CDR2 is FQNEAQ. The CDR3 has 15 residues. The V gene end was trimmed by 5 bases and the J gene end by 0 bases; junction bases not matched to a gene: 3. CDR3 nucleotide sequence: TGTGCCAGCAGCCAGACTAGCGGGTACCAAGAGACCCAGTACTTC. Translation: CASSQTSGYQETQYF.

The rearrangement links TRBV18 to TRBJ1-2, with 12 bases lining up with TRBD1. Germline V CDR1 and CDR2: KGHSH, LQKENI. Germline trimming cut 3 bases from V and 8 bases from J; bases unmatched to any gene: 7. CDR3 length equals 15 residues. The chain's CDR3 is CASSPSGTGGLGYTF. The DNA for the CDR3 is TGTGCCAGCTCACCGTCCGGGACAGGGGGCTTAGGCTACACCTTC. Full variable domain (rest looked up from reference TRBV18 and TRBJ1-2): NAGVMQNPRHLVRRRGQEARLRCSPMKGHSHVYWYRQLPEEGLKFMVYLQKENIIDESGMPKERFSAEFPKEGPSILRIQQVVRGDSAAYFCASSPSGTGGLGYTFGSGTRLTVV.

V usage is TRBV7-2 and J usage is TRBJ2-7; TRBD2 matches 14 bases. This CDR3 has 17 amino acids. Germline CDR1 is SGHTA and CDR2 is FQGNSA. The V segment lost 5 bases and the J segment 4 bases; nucleotides outside the gene matches: 10. CDR3 sequence: CASSLGLAGEVYYEQYF. The CDR3, as DNA: TGTGCCAGCAGCCTGGGACTAGCGGGGGAGGTGTATTACGAGCAGTACTTC.